The 5 T cell receptor beta chains below were found in one sample sequenced in a study of blood T cell repertoires in COVID-19. Profiled with immunoSEQ multiplex PCR; TCRdb holds only in-frame clones, not every one. Of 70,000 or so clones detected, under 90% appear once; the ten largest clones hold about a tenth. The specimen sequenced was peripheral blood. All receptors derive from a man aged 65 to 85 with active or convalescent COVID-19.

This chain connects TRBV6-6 to TRBJ1-6; a possible D gene is TRBD1 (6 bases). V was clipped by 4 bases and J by 5 bases, with 15 bases between them. The CDR3 spans 16 residues. From germline, CDR1 is MNHNY and CDR2 SVGAGI (reference sequence). CDR3: CASSSPSTGDNSPLHF. The DNA for the CDR3 is TGTGCCAGCAGTTCTCCCTCGACAGGAGATAATTCACCCCTCCACTTT.

The chain has TRBV6-6 and TRBJ1-2; 7 positions match TRBD1. The V and J ends lost 2 bases and 7 bases, in that order; junction bases with no gene match: 4. Germline V gives CDR1 MNHNY, CDR2 SVGAGI (reference sequence). The CDR3 covers 13 residues. CDR3 nucleotide sequence: TGTGCCAGCAGTTACCCACAGGGGTTTGGCTACACCTTC. Protein: CASSYPQGFGYTF.

The chain uses TRBV6-5 and TRBJ1-1, with TRBD1 matching over 8 bases. The CDR3 contains 15 residues. V lost 5 bases, J lost 4 bases, and 9 bases stayed unmatched. CDR1 and CDR2 from the germline V gene are MNHEY and SVGAGI. CDR3 region: CASSKQGVSGTEAFF. CDR3 in DNA: TGTGCCAGCAGTAAACAGGGGGTTTCAGGCACTGAAGCTTTCTTT.

The chain uses TRBV11-2 and TRBJ2-1, with 10 bases identical to TRBD2. This CDR3 is built from 19 residues. Germline loops: CDR1 SGHAT, CDR2 FQNNGV. V was clipped by 6 bases and J by 2 bases; unmatched bases: 16. In DNA, the CDR3 is TGTGCCAGCAGGGGACAATCCCCAGCGGGAGGGCAGACCTACAATGAGCAGTTCTTC. This gives the protein CASRGQSPAGGQTYNEQFF.

The gene calls are TRBV7-9 and TRBJ1-1; TRBD1 matches at 7 bases. Unmatched junction bases numbered 12, after V lost 5 bases and J lost 6 bases. Germline V gene data show CDR1 as SEHNR and CDR2 as FQNEAQ (reference sequence). This CDR3 is built from 15 residues. The CDR3 loop reads CASSLGGADGAEAFF. The CDR3 DNA reads as TGTGCCAGCAGCCTAGGGGGCGCAGATGGGGCTGAAGCTTTCTTT.